A selection of T cell receptor beta chains follows, all from one sample in a study of human T cells and chemical hapten exposure. One entry per CDR3 protein, called by TCRdb with MiXCR from the RACE reads. Among around 95,000 distinct CDR3 sequences listed, approximately 11% were seen once. The material was whole blood, obtained in connection with sensitization to the hapten diphenylcyclopropenone (DPC). These receptors all come from a woman aged 55-75 years with alopecia areata. Some clones in this sample may be carry-over from other donors' samples. Each CDR3 is given with its conserved first and last residue. Each record gives: J gene, D gene, clone size, V gene, CDR3 length, CDR3 DNA, CDR3 protein. D genes are given only for firm matches. Size is stated for part of the rows, as once, few or many counts, or as a class when the clone is expanded.

J: TRBJ2-5; D: TRBD1; size: many; V: TRBV9; length: 15; DNA: TGTGCCAGCAGCCCCGGGACAGCCAACCAAGAGACCCAGTACTTC; CDR3: CASSPGTANQETQYF
J: TRBJ2-3; D: NA; size: NA; V: TRBV30; length: 13; DNA: TGTGCCTGGAGTGAATACCGGGACCTAGGGGAGTATTTT; CDR3: CAWSEYRDLGEYF
J: TRBJ1-5; D: TRBD1; size: NA; V: TRBV2; length: 15; DNA: TGTGCCAGCAGTGAAGCAGGGGACAGGAGACAGCCCCAGCATTTT; CDR3: CASSEAGDRRQPQHF
J: TRBJ1-5; D: NA; size: many; V: TRBV7-9; length: 14; DNA: TGTGCCAGCAGCTCCGGAATAGGGGCTCAGCCCCAGCATTTT; CDR3: CASSSGIGAQPQHF
J: TRBJ1-1; D: NA; size: NA; V: TRBV12-3/TRBV12-4; length: 15; DNA: TGTGCCAGCAGTCCCCCTCGGGGGCTGAACACTGAAGCTTTCTTT; CDR3: CASSPPRGLNTEAFF
J: TRBJ1-2; D: NA; size: many; V: TRBV6-6; length: 15; DNA: TGTGCCAGCAGTTACGGGGACTTCCAGGGCGGGGGCTACACCTTC; CDR3: CASSYGDFQGGGYTF
J: TRBJ2-5; D: TRBD1; size: NA; V: TRBV18; length: 16; DNA: TGTGCCAGCTCACCACGAGGGACAGGGGTCGGAGAGACCCAGTACTTC; CDR3: CASSPRGTGVGETQYF
J: TRBJ1-4; D: TRBD1; size: NA; V: TRBV7-9; length: 19; DNA: TGTGCCAGCAGCAAACGGTACCTGTGGGACAGGGGGCCTAATGAAAAACTGTTTTTT; CDR3: CASSKRYLWDRGPNEKLFF
J: TRBJ2-7; D: NA; size: many; V: TRBV7-9; length: 17; DNA: TGTGCCAGCAGCTTAGGACAGCTAGCAACCCTTTCCTACGAGCAGTACTTC; CDR3: CASSLGQLATLSYEQYF
J: TRBJ1-1; D: NA; size: few; V: TRBV5-4; length: 15; DNA: TGTGCCAGCAGCCCATTAGAATGGGTGAACACTGAAGCTTTCTTT; CDR3: CASSPLEWVNTEAFF
J: TRBJ2-1; D: NA; size: NA; V: TRBV7-9; length: 13; DNA: TGTGCCAGCAGCCTTACACTGAACAATGAGCAGTTCTTC; CDR3: CASSLTLNNEQFF
J: TRBJ2-7; D: NA; size: few; V: TRBV2; length: 13; DNA: TGTGCCAGCAATAAGGGCCGGAACTACGAGCAGTACTTC; CDR3: CASNKGRNYEQYF
J: TRBJ2-1; D: TRBD2; size: NA; V: TRBV7-2; length: 15; DNA: TGTGCCAGCACTGGGCGGGGGAGCTCCTACAATGAGCAGTTCTTC; CDR3: CASTGRGSSYNEQFF
J: TRBJ1-2; D: TRBD1; size: many; V: TRBV7-9; length: 15; DNA: TGTGCCAGCAGCAAGACAGGGTTTACTTACTATGGCTACACCTTC; CDR3: CASSKTGFTYYGYTF
J: TRBJ2-7; D: TRBD1; size: NA; V: TRBV12-3/TRBV12-4; length: 14; DNA: TGTGCCAGCAGTTTAAAACAGGGGGCCGACGAGCAGTACTTC; CDR3: CASSLKQGADEQYF
J: TRBJ1-6; D: TRBD1; size: NA; V: TRBV7-9; length: 16; DNA: TGTGCCAGCAGCTTAGGGAGGGGGCCAAAGAATTCACCCCTCCACTTT; CDR3: CASSLGRGPKNSPLHF
J: TRBJ2-5; D: NA; size: once; V: TRBV5-1; length: 16; DNA: TGCGCCAGCAGCTTGTACATGAGAGACTTACAAGAGACCCAGTACTTC; CDR3: CASSLYMRDLQETQYF
J: TRBJ2-5; D: TRBD1; size: NA; V: TRBV24-1; length: 13; DNA: TGTGCCACTTTGACAGGGGGCGCGGAGACCCAGTACTTC; CDR3: CATLTGGAETQYF
J: TRBJ2-3; D: NA; size: NA; V: TRBV18; length: 16; DNA: TGTGCCAGCTCACCAAAGGTTCTGGGTGGCACAGATACGCAGTATTTT; CDR3: CASSPKVLGGTDTQYF
J: TRBJ2-3; D: TRBD2; size: few; V: TRBV6-4; length: 16; DNA: TGTGCCAGCAGCCGTAGCGGGGGGGCCGGGACAGATACGCAGTATTTT; CDR3: CASSRSGGAGTDTQYF
J: TRBJ2-3; D: NA; size: many; V: TRBV7-2; length: 15; DNA: TGTGCCAGCAGCTTAACGGGGTCTAGCACAGATACGCAGTATTTT; CDR3: CASSLTGSSTDTQYF
J: TRBJ2-7; D: NA; size: NA; V: TRBV2; length: 14; DNA: TGTGCCAGCAGTGCCTCAGAGGCCCACTACGAGCAGTACTTC; CDR3: CASSASEAHYEQYF
J: TRBJ2-1; D: TRBD1; size: many; V: TRBV7-3; length: 14; DNA: TGTGCCAGCAGCTACCCGGACAGGAACAATGAGCAGTTCTTC; CDR3: CASSYPDRNNEQFF
J: TRBJ2-2; D: NA; size: NA; V: TRBV5-1; length: 16; DNA: TGCGCCAGCAGCTTGGCAATCGGGGGAGATCCCGGGGAGCTGTTTTTT; CDR3: CASSLAIGGDPGELFF
J: TRBJ1-2; D: NA; size: few; V: TRBV29-1; length: 12; DNA: TGCAGCGCCCCAGATCGCGCAGCTGGCTACACCTTC; CDR3: CSAPDRAAGYTF
J: TRBJ2-2; D: NA; size: few; V: TRBV12-3/TRBV12-4; length: 15; DNA: TGTGCCAGCAGAGTTACAGGGACGGGCACCGGGGAGCTGTTTTTT; CDR3: CASRVTGTGTGELFF
J: TRBJ1-1; D: NA; size: many; V: TRBV20-1; length: 14; DNA: TGCAGTGCTAGAGCAGGACAGCTGAACACTGAAGCTTTCTTT; CDR3: CSARAGQLNTEAFF
J: TRBJ2-7; D: NA; size: many; V: TRBV11-2; length: 15; DNA: TGTGCCAGCAGCTCCCCGGGACGGCGAACCTACGAGCAGTACTTC; CDR3: CASSSPGRRTYEQYF
J: TRBJ2-2; D: NA; size: NA; V: TRBV7-9; length: 14; DNA: TGTGCCAGCAGCCTCATGATGAACACCGGGGAGCTGTTTTTT; CDR3: CASSLMMNTGELFF
J: TRBJ2-7; D: TRBD2; size: NA; V: TRBV7-2; length: 16; DNA: TGTGCCAGCAGCCTCACTAGCGGGGGGGCTTCCTACGAGCAGTACTTC; CDR3: CASSLTSGGASYEQYF
J: TRBJ2-3; D: TRBD2; size: many; V: TRBV3-1; length: 17; DNA: TGTGCCAGCAGCCAAAGGCTAGCGGGACGTAGCACAGATACGCAGTATTTT; CDR3: CASSQRLAGRSTDTQYF
J: TRBJ1-1; D: TRBD1; size: many; V: TRBV10-3; length: 14; DNA: TGTGCCATCACACAACAGGGGGCAGGGACTGAAGCTTTCTTT; CDR3: CAITQQGAGTEAFF
J: TRBJ2-1; D: NA; size: NA; V: TRBV29-1; length: 14; DNA: TGCAGCGTTGAAAGTCAGGGTTCCTACAATGAGCAGTTCTTC; CDR3: CSVESQGSYNEQFF
J: TRBJ2-1; D: NA; size: many; V: TRBV18; length: 14; DNA: TGTGCCAGCTCACCGGAGGGGGGGGCCAGTGAGCAGTTCTTC; CDR3: CASSPEGGASEQFF
J: TRBJ2-5; D: NA; size: NA; V: TRBV2; length: 10; DNA: TGTGCCGGGGAACAGGGGACCCAGTACTTC; CDR3: CAGEQGTQYF
J: TRBJ2-2; D: TRBD2; size: few; V: TRBV6-6; length: 16; DNA: TGTGCCAGCAGTTACGGGACTAGCGGGGTAATCGGGGAGCTGTTTTTT; CDR3: CASSYGTSGVIGELFF
J: TRBJ2-2; D: NA; size: few; V: TRBV6-4; length: 14; DNA: TGTGCCAGTTTGGCGGGGCCGAACACCGGGGAGCTGTTTTTT; CDR3: CASLAGPNTGELFF
J: TRBJ2-5; D: NA; size: many; V: TRBV6-5; length: 14; DNA: TGTGCCAGCAGTTACGCAGCGGGCGAAGAGACCCAGTACTTC; CDR3: CASSYAAGEETQYF
J: TRBJ1-2; D: NA; size: few; V: TRBV5-1; length: 15; DNA: TGCGCCAGCAGCCCAGGTGGGGGGCTAATGTATGGCTACACCTTC; CDR3: CASSPGGGLMYGYTF
J: TRBJ2-1; D: NA; size: NA; V: TRBV19; length: 16; DNA: TGTGCCAGTAGTATAGAGGGGGGACGCCGCTACAATGAGCAGTTCTTC; CDR3: CASSIEGGRRYNEQFF
J: TRBJ2-1; D: NA; size: many; V: TRBV29-1; length: 14; DNA: TGCAGCGTTGAAGATCGGGGGCCGCGGGCTGAGCAGTTCTTC; CDR3: CSVEDRGPRAEQFF
J: TRBJ1-5; D: NA; size: NA; V: TRBV28; length: 12; DNA: TGTGCCAGCAGTTTATTCATTCAGCCCCAGCATTTT; CDR3: CASSLFIQPQHF
J: TRBJ1-1; D: NA; size: NA; V: TRBV7-2; length: 13; DNA: TGTGCCAGCAGCCCTCGTTTTGTCACTGAAGCTTTCTTT; CDR3: CASSPRFVTEAFF
J: TRBJ2-3; D: TRBD2; size: many; V: TRBV5-6; length: 17; DNA: TGTGCCAGCAGCCTACAGACTAGCGGGGGGCTCGGGGATACGCAGTATTTT; CDR3: CASSLQTSGGLGDTQYF
J: TRBJ2-2; D: NA; size: few; V: TRBV2; length: 15; DNA: TGTGCCAGCGGCGGGTTTTCAACGAACACCGGGGAGCTGTTTTTT; CDR3: CASGGFSTNTGELFF
J: TRBJ2-3; D: NA; size: few; V: TRBV7-8; length: 15; DNA: TGTGCCAGCAGCTTAAGGACAGCTAGCACAGATACGCAGTATTTT; CDR3: CASSLRTASTDTQYF
J: TRBJ1-5; D: TRBD1; size: many; V: TRBV4-1; length: 16; DNA: TGCGCCAGCAGCCGAGGGGGACAGGGCGTCAATCAGCCCCAGCATTTT; CDR3: CASSRGGQGVNQPQHF
J: TRBJ2-7; D: TRBD1; size: many; V: TRBV28; length: 15; DNA: TGTGCCAGCAGTCCGCCGGGACAGGGTCGAGGCGAGCAGTACTTC; CDR3: CASSPPGQGRGEQYF
J: TRBJ2-3; D: TRBD2; size: many; V: TRBV12-3/TRBV12-4; length: 14; DNA: TGTGCCAGCGGCCCTAGCGGGCTCACAGATACGCAGTATTTT; CDR3: CASGPSGLTDTQYF
J: TRBJ2-3; D: TRBD2; size: few; V: TRBV20-1; length: 15; DNA: TGCAGTGCTCCCGTAGCGGGGATAAGAAAAGATACGCAGTATTTT; CDR3: CSAPVAGIRKDTQYF
J: TRBJ2-3; D: TRBD2; size: few; V: TRBV11-2; length: 15; DNA: TGTGCCAGCAGACCGCGGACTAGCGGGGCCCTTACGCAGTATTTT; CDR3: CASRPRTSGALTQYF
J: TRBJ2-5; D: NA; size: NA; V: TRBV3-1; length: 15; DNA: TGTGCCAGCAGCCAAGATCTAGGGCAACGGGAGACCCAGTACTTC; CDR3: CASSQDLGQRETQYF
J: TRBJ2-5; D: TRBD2; size: NA; V: TRBV12-3/TRBV12-4; length: 16; DNA: TGTGCCAGCAGGGGGGGTGAGGGTAGCGGGAGAGAGACCCAGTACTTC; CDR3: CASRGGEGSGRETQYF
J: TRBJ1-2; D: TRBD1; size: few; V: TRBV10-2; length: 15; DNA: TGCGCCAGCAGTGAGCCCGGACAGGGTCACTATGGCTACACCTTC; CDR3: CASSEPGQGHYGYTF
J: TRBJ1-5; D: NA; size: few; V: TRBV7-8; length: 16; DNA: TGTGCCAGCAGCTTAGCGGGACATCTTAGCAATCAGCCCCAGCATTTT; CDR3: CASSLAGHLSNQPQHF
J: TRBJ2-7; D: NA; size: many; V: TRBV5-5; length: 14; DNA: TGTGCCAGCAGCCCTCGGGACGGCCCCTACGAGCAGTACTTC; CDR3: CASSPRDGPYEQYF
J: TRBJ2-7; D: TRBD1; size: many; V: TRBV20-1; length: 13; DNA: TGCAGTACCCTACGGACAGGGACCTACGAGCAGTACTTC; CDR3: CSTLRTGTYEQYF
J: TRBJ2-3; D: NA; size: few; V: TRBV7-9; length: 15; DNA: TGTGCCAGCACCCTCCGGTGGCAAGCGACAGATACGCAGTATTTT; CDR3: CASTLRWQATDTQYF
J: TRBJ2-1; D: TRBD2; size: few; V: TRBV7-9; length: 20; DNA: TGTGCCAGCCGCCTCCTCCCGGGACTAGCGGGGGGGAGCTCCTACAATGAGCAGTTCTTC; CDR3: CASRLLPGLAGGSSYNEQFF
J: TRBJ1-5; D: NA; size: many; V: TRBV20-1; length: 14; DNA: TGCAGTGCTAGGAGGGGGTCCGACAATCAGCCCCAGCATTTT; CDR3: CSARRGSDNQPQHF